This is a list of T cell receptor beta chains from one sample in a study of graft-versus-host responses after intestinal transplantation. The data were produced by immunoSEQ multiplex PCR, yet TCRdb's version contains in-frame clones alone and is incomplete. The data contain around 33,000 clones, about 93% of them singletons. The sequences come from PBMCs, collected 16 days after intestinal transplant. The source of these receptors is a human patient who received an intestinal transplant, so some T cells may come from the graft donor. Each CDR3 is given with its conserved first and last residue. Each record gives: V gene, J gene, D gene, clone size, CDR3 length, CDR3 DNA, CDR3 protein. D genes are given only for firm matches. For some rows the clone size is stated as once, few or many, or as a class when expanded; others skip it.

V gene: TRBV4-2
J gene: TRBJ1-1
D gene: TRBD1
clone size: NA
CDR3 length: 12
CDR3 DNA: TGTGCCAGCAGAGACAGGGGGCCTGAAGCTTTCTTT
CDR3 protein: CASRDRGPEAFF

V gene: TRBV15
J gene: TRBJ1-2
D gene: NA
clone size: NA
CDR3 length: 15
CDR3 DNA: TGTGCCACCAGCAGAGGTCCAGGAACCAACTATGGCTACACCTTC
CDR3 protein: CATSRGPGTNYGYTF

V gene: TRBV4-2
J gene: TRBJ2-3
D gene: NA
clone size: NA
CDR3 length: 16
CDR3 DNA: TGTGCCAGCAGCTCAAGGGAATTTAGTCTGTCAGATACGCAGTATTTT
CDR3 protein: CASSSREFSLSDTQYF

V gene: TRBV4-3
J gene: TRBJ2-7
D gene: NA
clone size: NA
CDR3 length: 15
CDR3 DNA: TGCGCCAGCAGCCAGGGCGGGCGACCCACCTACGAGCAGTACTTC
CDR3 protein: CASSQGGRPTYEQYF

V gene: TRBV7-9
J gene: TRBJ2-5
D gene: NA
clone size: few
CDR3 length: 13
CDR3 DNA: TGTGCCAGCAGCTCGGGATTCCAAGAGACCCAGTACTTC
CDR3 protein: CASSSGFQETQYF

V gene: TRBV9
J gene: TRBJ2-5
D gene: TRBD2
clone size: once
CDR3 length: 15
CDR3 DNA: TGTGCCAGCAGCGTAGCGAGGGAGGGCGGGTACGGGCAGTACTTC
CDR3 protein: CASSVAREGGYGQYF

V gene: TRBV28
J gene: TRBJ2-7
D gene: NA
clone size: NA
CDR3 length: 14
CDR3 DNA: TGTGCCAGCAGTCTACCCCGAAGCGGGTACGAGCAGTACTTC
CDR3 protein: CASSLPRSGYEQYF

V gene: TRBV6-5
J gene: TRBJ1-4
D gene: NA
clone size: NA
CDR3 length: 15
CDR3 DNA: TGTGCCAGCAGGCCCACAGGGCACACTAATGAAAAACTGTTTTTT
CDR3 protein: CASRPTGHTNEKLFF

V gene: TRBV5-8
J gene: TRBJ2-7
D gene: NA
clone size: NA
CDR3 length: 14
CDR3 DNA: TGTGCCAGCAGCCCTAGGGCCAGCCGGGACGCGGAGTACTTC
CDR3 protein: CASSPRASRDAEYF

V gene: TRBV11-3
J gene: TRBJ2-7
D gene: NA
clone size: NA
CDR3 length: 13
CDR3 DNA: TGTGCCAGCAGCTTCGGTTGGGGTTACGAGCAGTACTTC
CDR3 protein: CASSFGWGYEQYF

V gene: TRBV5-1
J gene: TRBJ2-7
D gene: NA
clone size: NA
CDR3 length: 15
CDR3 DNA: TGCGCCAGCAGCTGGAGACAATCGGGCTCCTACGAGCAGTACTTC
CDR3 protein: CASSWRQSGSYEQYF

V gene: TRBV5-6
J gene: TRBJ1-2
D gene: TRBD1
clone size: NA
CDR3 length: 13
CDR3 DNA: TGTGCCAGCAGCCCTGGACAGGCTTATGGCTACACCTTC
CDR3 protein: CASSPGQAYGYTF

V gene: TRBV6-1
J gene: TRBJ1-1
D gene: NA
clone size: NA
CDR3 length: 14
CDR3 DNA: TGTGCCAGCAGTGAATCGAGACGTTACACTGAAGCTTTCTTT
CDR3 protein: CASSESRRYTEAFF

V gene: TRBV19
J gene: TRBJ2-7
D gene: TRBD2
clone size: NA
CDR3 length: 15
CDR3 DNA: TGTGCCAGTAGCGATGCTAGCGGGAATACCTACGAGCAGTACTTC
CDR3 protein: CASSDASGNTYEQYF

V gene: TRBV28
J gene: TRBJ2-7
D gene: NA
clone size: NA
CDR3 length: 13
CDR3 DNA: TGTGCCAGCCTGGGACTCAGATCCTACGAGCAGTACTTC
CDR3 protein: CASLGLRSYEQYF

V gene: TRBV7-9
J gene: TRBJ1-5
D gene: TRBD1
clone size: NA
CDR3 length: 12
CDR3 DNA: TGTGCCAGCAGCTTAGCGGGGACAGGGCAGCATTTT
CDR3 protein: CASSLAGTGQHF

V gene: TRBV30
J gene: TRBJ2-5
D gene: NA
clone size: NA
CDR3 length: 11
CDR3 DNA: TGCGCCTGGAGTGTCACCCGGGAGCAGTACTTC
CDR3 protein: CAWSVTREQYF

V gene: TRBV6-5
J gene: TRBJ1-6
D gene: NA
clone size: NA
CDR3 length: 14
CDR3 DNA: TGTGCCAGCAGTTACTTGTGGGTTAATTCACCCCTCCACTTT
CDR3 protein: CASSYLWVNSPLHF

V gene: TRBV29-1
J gene: TRBJ2-5
D gene: TRBD1
clone size: NA
CDR3 length: 13
CDR3 DNA: TGCAGCGTGGTAGACAGGGCCGGGGAGACCCAGTACTTC
CDR3 protein: CSVVDRAGETQYF

V gene: TRBV4-1
J gene: TRBJ1-1
D gene: NA
clone size: NA
CDR3 length: 13
CDR3 DNA: TGCGCCAGCAGCCAAGGAGGGGGGGATGAAGCTTTCTTT
CDR3 protein: CASSQGGGDEAFF

V gene: TRBV10-3
J gene: TRBJ1-2
D gene: NA
clone size: NA
CDR3 length: 16
CDR3 DNA: TGTGCCATCAGTGATGGTTCAGGTAGAGATAACTATGGCTACACCTTC
CDR3 protein: CAISDGSGRDNYGYTF

V gene: TRBV30
J gene: TRBJ2-1
D gene: NA
clone size: NA
CDR3 length: 12
CDR3 DNA: TGTGCCTGGAGTCCCGTTGAGGGTGAGCAGTTCTTC
CDR3 protein: CAWSPVEGEQFF

V gene: TRBV30
J gene: TRBJ1-6
D gene: TRBD1
clone size: NA
CDR3 length: 13
CDR3 DNA: TGTGCCTGGTCGGACAGGGTAGACTCACCCCTCCACTTT
CDR3 protein: CAWSDRVDSPLHF

V gene: TRBV9
J gene: TRBJ1-1
D gene: NA
clone size: NA
CDR3 length: 15
CDR3 DNA: TGTGCCAGCAGCGCCGGGTCTGGGGGGATCGGTGAAGCTTTCTTT
CDR3 protein: CASSAGSGGIGEAFF

V gene: TRBV4-1
J gene: TRBJ2-7
D gene: TRBD1
clone size: NA
CDR3 length: 15
CDR3 DNA: TGCGCCAGCAGCCAAGTTGACAGGGGGCCATACGAGCAGTACTTC
CDR3 protein: CASSQVDRGPYEQYF

V gene: TRBV4-1
J gene: TRBJ2-7
D gene: NA
clone size: NA
CDR3 length: 13
CDR3 DNA: TGCGCCAGCAGCCAAACCGGGACCTACGAGCAGTACTTC
CDR3 protein: CASSQTGTYEQYF

V gene: TRBV6-1
J gene: TRBJ2-7
D gene: TRBD1
clone size: NA
CDR3 length: 12
CDR3 DNA: TGTGCCAGCAGTGCAGGGGGCTACGAGCAGTACTTC
CDR3 protein: CASSAGGYEQYF

V gene: TRBV27
J gene: TRBJ2-1
D gene: NA
clone size: NA
CDR3 length: 15
CDR3 DNA: TGTGCCAGCAGTTTATCCTTTTCAGGGGTTTATGAGCAGTTCTTC
CDR3 protein: CASSLSFSGVYEQFF

V gene: TRBV29-1
J gene: TRBJ2-1
D gene: NA
clone size: once
CDR3 length: 14
CDR3 DNA: TGCAGCGTTGCCGGCACGAGCTCCTACAATGAGCAGTTCTTC
CDR3 protein: CSVAGTSSYNEQFF

V gene: TRBV7-9
J gene: TRBJ2-4
D gene: NA
clone size: NA
CDR3 length: 15
CDR3 DNA: TGTGCCAGCTCCGAGAGAGGACTAGCCAAAAACATTCAGTACTTC
CDR3 protein: CASSERGLAKNIQYF

V gene: TRBV4-3
J gene: TRBJ2-3
D gene: TRBD2
clone size: NA
CDR3 length: 19
CDR3 DNA: TGCGCCAGCAGCCAAGTCCTGGGACTAGCGGGTCTAAGCACAGATACGCAGTATTTT
CDR3 protein: CASSQVLGLAGLSTDTQYF

V gene: TRBV15
J gene: TRBJ2-7
D gene: TRBD1
clone size: NA
CDR3 length: 14
CDR3 DNA: TGTGCCACGAGCTCCGGGACAGGTTCCTACGAGCAGTACTTC
CDR3 protein: CATSSGTGSYEQYF

V gene: TRBV19
J gene: TRBJ2-1
D gene: NA
clone size: NA
CDR3 length: 12
CDR3 DNA: TGTGCCAGCCGCCGGGAGAACAATGAGCAGTTCTTC
CDR3 protein: CASRRENNEQFF

V gene: TRBV6-6
J gene: TRBJ2-7
D gene: NA
clone size: NA
CDR3 length: 15
CDR3 DNA: TGTGCCAGCAGTCGGAGGCCGCGTGCTGACTACGAGCAGTACTTC
CDR3 protein: CASSRRPRADYEQYF

V gene: TRBV11-2
J gene: TRBJ1-5
D gene: NA
clone size: NA
CDR3 length: 12
CDR3 DNA: TGTGCCAGCAGCTTAGGGGGTCAGCCCCAGCATTTT
CDR3 protein: CASSLGGQPQHF

V gene: TRBV28
J gene: TRBJ2-7
D gene: TRBD2
clone size: NA
CDR3 length: 14
CDR3 DNA: TGTGCCAGCAGTTTCCCCGGACTAGTTATCTGGCAGTACTTC
CDR3 protein: CASSFPGLVIWQYF

V gene: TRBV21-1
J gene: TRBJ2-5
D gene: NA
clone size: NA
CDR3 length: 16
CDR3 DNA: TGTGCCAGCAGCAAAGCCCGAGGGGCTGTGGGGGAGACCCAGTACTTC
CDR3 protein: CASSKARGAVGETQYF

V gene: TRBV6-5
J gene: TRBJ2-5
D gene: NA
clone size: NA
CDR3 length: 15
CDR3 DNA: TGTGCCAGCAGTCTCCGGGGTCGGATACAAGAGACCCAGTACTTC
CDR3 protein: CASSLRGRIQETQYF

V gene: TRBV27
J gene: TRBJ2-2
D gene: NA
clone size: NA
CDR3 length: 18
CDR3 DNA: TGTGCCAACCACGGTCGTCTTCCACGGGTTGAGGGCACCGGGGAGCTGTTTTTT
CDR3 protein: CANHGRLPRVEGTGELFF

V gene: TRBV11-3
J gene: TRBJ2-6
D gene: NA
clone size: NA
CDR3 length: 16
CDR3 DNA: TGTGCCAGCAGCCCCGCGCCCGGCGCTGGGGCCAACGTCCTGACTTTC
CDR3 protein: CASSPAPGAGANVLTF

V gene: TRBV11-2
J gene: TRBJ2-3
D gene: TRBD2
clone size: NA
CDR3 length: 17
CDR3 DNA: TGTGCCAGCAGCTTAGGGGTAGCGGGAATTTTAAGAGATACGCAGTATTTT
CDR3 protein: CASSLGVAGILRDTQYF

V gene: TRBV11-2
J gene: TRBJ2-5
D gene: TRBD1
clone size: once
CDR3 length: 15
CDR3 DNA: TGTGCCAGCAGCTTAGAGACAGGGGGATGGGAGACCCAGTACTTC
CDR3 protein: CASSLETGGWETQYF

V gene: TRBV5-6
J gene: TRBJ2-7
D gene: TRBD1
clone size: NA
CDR3 length: 14
CDR3 DNA: TGTGCCAGCAGCTGGGGACAGGGGTCCTACGAGCAGTACTTC
CDR3 protein: CASSWGQGSYEQYF

V gene: TRBV4-3
J gene: TRBJ2-1
D gene: NA
clone size: NA
CDR3 length: 15
CDR3 DNA: TGCGCCAGCAGCCAAGCGAACGTTTTCTACAATGAGCAGTTCTTC
CDR3 protein: CASSQANVFYNEQFF

V gene: TRBV4-3
J gene: TRBJ2-3
D gene: TRBD1
clone size: NA
CDR3 length: 17
CDR3 DNA: TGCGCCAGCAGCCATCCCCTGACCGGGACAGGGACAGATACGCAGTATTTT
CDR3 protein: CASSHPLTGTGTDTQYF

V gene: TRBV10-3
J gene: TRBJ1-2
D gene: TRBD1
clone size: NA
CDR3 length: 14
CDR3 DNA: TGTGCCATCAGTGAGCCGGGACAGATCTATGGCTACACCTTC
CDR3 protein: CAISEPGQIYGYTF

V gene: TRBV4-3
J gene: TRBJ2-7
D gene: NA
clone size: NA
CDR3 length: 15
CDR3 DNA: TGCGCCAGCAGCCAAGACCCGGGGTTCTCCTACGAGCAGTACTTC
CDR3 protein: CASSQDPGFSYEQYF

V gene: TRBV19
J gene: TRBJ2-7
D gene: NA
clone size: NA
CDR3 length: 14
CDR3 DNA: TGTGCCAGTACTCGGGACCCTAGCTCCTACGAGCAGTACTTC
CDR3 protein: CASTRDPSSYEQYF

V gene: TRBV4-3
J gene: TRBJ2-3
D gene: TRBD2
clone size: NA
CDR3 length: 16
CDR3 DNA: TGCGCCAGCAGCCAGGGGACTAGCGGGAGGGTGAATACGCAGTATTTT
CDR3 protein: CASSQGTSGRVNTQYF

V gene: TRBV9
J gene: TRBJ1-5
D gene: NA
clone size: NA
CDR3 length: 15
CDR3 DNA: TGTGCCAGCAGCGTAGAAGGGGAGGGCAATCAGCCCCAGCATTTT
CDR3 protein: CASSVEGEGNQPQHF

V gene: TRBV4-1
J gene: TRBJ2-1
D gene: NA
clone size: NA
CDR3 length: 13
CDR3 DNA: TGCGCCAGCAGCCAAAGCAGGGCCAATGAGCAGTTCTTC
CDR3 protein: CASSQSRANEQFF

V gene: TRBV27
J gene: TRBJ1-1
D gene: NA
clone size: NA
CDR3 length: 15
CDR3 DNA: TGTGCCAGCAGTCTCGTCTTGGGCCTGAGGACTGAAGCTTTCTTT
CDR3 protein: CASSLVLGLRTEAFF

V gene: TRBV5-4
J gene: TRBJ1-3
D gene: TRBD1
clone size: NA
CDR3 length: 17
CDR3 DNA: TGTGCCAGCAGCAGGACAGGGGTTGCCCCTCCTGGAAACACCATATATTTT
CDR3 protein: CASSRTGVAPPGNTIYF

V gene: TRBV18
J gene: TRBJ1-5
D gene: TRBD1
clone size: NA
CDR3 length: 16
CDR3 DNA: TGTGCCAGCTCACCTGAAACAGGGGGATACGATCAGCCCCAGCATTTT
CDR3 protein: CASSPETGGYDQPQHF

V gene: TRBV11-3
J gene: TRBJ1-1
D gene: NA
clone size: NA
CDR3 length: 13
CDR3 DNA: TGTGCCAGCAGCCTCGCAGTAAGCACTGAAGCTTTCTTT
CDR3 protein: CASSLAVSTEAFF

V gene: TRBV11-2
J gene: TRBJ2-7
D gene: TRBD1
clone size: NA
CDR3 length: 14
CDR3 DNA: TGTGCCAGCAGCTCGGACAGGGGGCAGGACGAGCAGTACTTC
CDR3 protein: CASSSDRGQDEQYF

V gene: TRBV28
J gene: TRBJ1-3
D gene: NA
clone size: NA
CDR3 length: 13
CDR3 DNA: TGTGCCAGCAGTTTCAGCTCTGGAAACACCATATATTTT
CDR3 protein: CASSFSSGNTIYF

V gene: TRBV28
J gene: TRBJ1-5
D gene: TRBD1
clone size: NA
CDR3 length: 15
CDR3 DNA: TGTGCCAGCGGGGGAGGGCAGGGGGAGAATCAGCCCCAGCATTTT
CDR3 protein: CASGGGQGENQPQHF

V gene: TRBV9
J gene: TRBJ1-1
D gene: NA
clone size: NA
CDR3 length: 15
CDR3 DNA: TGTGCCAGCAGCGTTAAGGGGGGGCAGAACACTGAAGCTTTCTTT
CDR3 protein: CASSVKGGQNTEAFF

V gene: TRBV4-1
J gene: TRBJ2-1
D gene: TRBD1
clone size: NA
CDR3 length: 15
CDR3 DNA: TGCGCCAGCAGCCAATCACAGGGGGCTCGGAATGAGCAGTTCTTC
CDR3 protein: CASSQSQGARNEQFF